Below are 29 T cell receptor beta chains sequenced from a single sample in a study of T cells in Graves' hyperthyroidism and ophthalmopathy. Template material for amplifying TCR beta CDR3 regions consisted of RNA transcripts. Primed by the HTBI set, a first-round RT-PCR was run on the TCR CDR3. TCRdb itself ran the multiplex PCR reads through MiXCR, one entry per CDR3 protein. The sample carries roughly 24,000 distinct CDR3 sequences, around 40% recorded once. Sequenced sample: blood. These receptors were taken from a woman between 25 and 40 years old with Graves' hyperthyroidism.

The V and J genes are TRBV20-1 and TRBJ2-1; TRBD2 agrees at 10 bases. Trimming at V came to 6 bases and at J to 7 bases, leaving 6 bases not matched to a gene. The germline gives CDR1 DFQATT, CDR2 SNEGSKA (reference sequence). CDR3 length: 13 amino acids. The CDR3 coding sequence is TGCAGTGCCCTAGGACTAGCGGAGAATGAGCAGTTCTTC. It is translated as CSALGLAENEQFF.

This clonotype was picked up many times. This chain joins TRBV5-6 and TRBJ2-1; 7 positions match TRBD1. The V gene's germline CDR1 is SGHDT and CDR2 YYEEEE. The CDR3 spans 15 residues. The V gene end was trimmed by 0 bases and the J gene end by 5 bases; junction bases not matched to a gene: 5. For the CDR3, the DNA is TGTGCCAGCAGCTTGGTCGGGACAGTGGACAATGAGCAGTTCTTC. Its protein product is CASSLVGTVDNEQFF.

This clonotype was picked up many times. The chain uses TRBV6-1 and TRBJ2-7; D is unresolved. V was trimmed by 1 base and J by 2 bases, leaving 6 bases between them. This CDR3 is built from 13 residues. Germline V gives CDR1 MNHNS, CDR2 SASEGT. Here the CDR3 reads CASSEGSAYEQYF. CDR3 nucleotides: TGTGCCAGCAGTGAAGGCTCTGCCTACGAGCAGTACTTC.

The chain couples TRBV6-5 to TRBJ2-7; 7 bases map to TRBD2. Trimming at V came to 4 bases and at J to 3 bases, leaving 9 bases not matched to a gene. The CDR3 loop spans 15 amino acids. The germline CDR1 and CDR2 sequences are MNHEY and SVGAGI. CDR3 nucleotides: TGTGCCAGCAGTTCCCCCAGAGGGAGGGACTACGAGCAGTACTTC. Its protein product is CASSSPRGRDYEQYF.

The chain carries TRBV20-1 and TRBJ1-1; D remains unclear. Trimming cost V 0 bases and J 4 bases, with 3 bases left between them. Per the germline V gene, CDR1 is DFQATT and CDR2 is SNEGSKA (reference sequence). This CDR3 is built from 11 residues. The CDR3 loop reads CSARDVTEAFF. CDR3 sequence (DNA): TGCAGTGCTAGAGATGTCACTGAAGCTTTCTTT.

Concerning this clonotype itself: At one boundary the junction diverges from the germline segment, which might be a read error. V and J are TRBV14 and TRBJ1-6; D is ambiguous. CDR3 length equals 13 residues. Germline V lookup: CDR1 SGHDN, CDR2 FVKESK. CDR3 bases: TGTACCAGTAGCCAAGTGTCAGGTGCACCCCTCCACTTT. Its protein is CTSSQVSGAPLHF.

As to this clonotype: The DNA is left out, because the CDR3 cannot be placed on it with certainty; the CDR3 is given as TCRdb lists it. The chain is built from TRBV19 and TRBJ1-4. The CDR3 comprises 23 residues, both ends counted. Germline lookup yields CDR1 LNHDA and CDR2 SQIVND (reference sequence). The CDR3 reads CASSILSGGIWLHLRFGGEKLFF.

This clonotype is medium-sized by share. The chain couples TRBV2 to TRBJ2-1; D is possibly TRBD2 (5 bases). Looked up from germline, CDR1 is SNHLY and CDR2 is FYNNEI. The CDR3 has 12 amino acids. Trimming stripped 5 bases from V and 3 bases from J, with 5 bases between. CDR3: CASSRDYNEQFF. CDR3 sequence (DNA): TGTGCCAGCAGTCGGGACTACAATGAGCAGTTCTTC.

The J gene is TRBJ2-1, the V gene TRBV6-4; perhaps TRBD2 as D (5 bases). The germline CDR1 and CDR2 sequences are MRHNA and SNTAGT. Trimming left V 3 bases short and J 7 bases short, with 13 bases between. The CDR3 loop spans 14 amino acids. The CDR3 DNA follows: TGTGCCAGCAGTGAGGGGAGCCCCCAGAATGAGCAGTTCTTC. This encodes CASSEGSPQNEQFF.

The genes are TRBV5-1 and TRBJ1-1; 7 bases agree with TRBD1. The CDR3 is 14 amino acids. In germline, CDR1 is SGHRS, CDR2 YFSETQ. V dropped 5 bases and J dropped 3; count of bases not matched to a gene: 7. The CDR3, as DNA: TGCGCCAGCAGAACCGGGACAGCGGACACTGAAGCTTTCTTT. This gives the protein CASRTGTADTEAFF. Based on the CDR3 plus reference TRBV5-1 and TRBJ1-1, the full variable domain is KAGVTQTPRYLIKTRGQQVTLSCSPISGHRSVSWYQQTPGQGLQFLFEYFSETQRNKGNFPGRFSGRQFSNSRSEMNVSTLELGDSALYLCASRTGTADTEAFFGQGTRLTVV.

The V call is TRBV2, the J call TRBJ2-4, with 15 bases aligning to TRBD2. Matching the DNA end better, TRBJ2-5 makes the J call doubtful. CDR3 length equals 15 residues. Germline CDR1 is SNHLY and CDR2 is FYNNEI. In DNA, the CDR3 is TGTGCCAGCGTAGGACTAGCGGGAGGGGAAGAGACCCAGTACTTC. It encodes CASVGLAGGEETQYF.

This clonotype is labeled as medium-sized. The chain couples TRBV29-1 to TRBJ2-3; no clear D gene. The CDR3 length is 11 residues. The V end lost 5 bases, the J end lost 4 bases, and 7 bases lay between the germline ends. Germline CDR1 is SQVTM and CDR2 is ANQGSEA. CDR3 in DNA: TGCAGCGTTAAAATCCCAGATACGCAGTATTTT. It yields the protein CSVKIPDTQYF.

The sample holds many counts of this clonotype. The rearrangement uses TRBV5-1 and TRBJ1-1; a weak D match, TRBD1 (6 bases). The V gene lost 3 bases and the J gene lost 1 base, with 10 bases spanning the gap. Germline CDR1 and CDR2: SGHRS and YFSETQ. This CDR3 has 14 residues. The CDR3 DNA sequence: TGCGCCAGCAGCTGGGGGGCGCAGAACACTGAAGCTTTCTTT. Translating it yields CASSWGAQNTEAFF.

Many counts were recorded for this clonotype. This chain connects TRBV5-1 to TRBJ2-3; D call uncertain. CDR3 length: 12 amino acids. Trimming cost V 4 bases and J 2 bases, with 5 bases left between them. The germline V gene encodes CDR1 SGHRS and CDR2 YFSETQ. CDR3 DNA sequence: TGCGCCAGCAGCCCGAACACAGATACGCAGTATTTT. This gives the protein CASSPNTDTQYF.

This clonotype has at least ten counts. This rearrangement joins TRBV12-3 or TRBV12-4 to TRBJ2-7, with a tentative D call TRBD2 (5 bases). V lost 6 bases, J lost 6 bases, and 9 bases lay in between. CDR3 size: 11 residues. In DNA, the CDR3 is TGTGCCAGCAGGGGAGTTGTCGAGCAGTACTTC. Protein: CASRGVVEQYF.

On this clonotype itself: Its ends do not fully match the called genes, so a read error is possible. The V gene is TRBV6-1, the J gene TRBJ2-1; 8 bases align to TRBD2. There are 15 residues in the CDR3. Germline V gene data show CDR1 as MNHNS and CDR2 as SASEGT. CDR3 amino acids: CVSSVSGANYNEQSF. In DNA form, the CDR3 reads TGTGTCAGCAGTGTTAGCGGGGCGAACTACAATGAGCAGTCCTTC.

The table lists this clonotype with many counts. CDR3 in DNA: TGTGCCAGCAGCTTGGGTCCAACCGGGGAGCTGTTTTTT. This sequence encodes CASSLGPTGELFF. V and J are TRBV5-4 and TRBJ2-2; D gene uncertain. Deletions cut 0 bases from V and 5 bases from J, with 5 bases between. Germline lookup yields CDR1 SGHNT and CDR2 YYREEE (reference sequence). The CDR3 has 13 residues.

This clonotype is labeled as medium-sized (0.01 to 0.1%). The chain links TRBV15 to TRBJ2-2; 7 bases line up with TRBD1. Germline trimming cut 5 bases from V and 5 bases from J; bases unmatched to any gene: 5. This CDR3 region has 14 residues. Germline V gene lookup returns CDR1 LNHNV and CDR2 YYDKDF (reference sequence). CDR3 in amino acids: CATSGTVATGELFF. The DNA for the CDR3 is TGTGCCACCAGCGGGACAGTCGCAACCGGGGAGCTGTTTTTT.

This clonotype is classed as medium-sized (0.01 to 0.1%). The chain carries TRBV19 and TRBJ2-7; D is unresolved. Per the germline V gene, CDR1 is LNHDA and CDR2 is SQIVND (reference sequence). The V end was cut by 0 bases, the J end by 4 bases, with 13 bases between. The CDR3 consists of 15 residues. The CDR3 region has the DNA TGTGCCAGTAGTATAGATCGAGACGGCGGTTACGAGCAGTACTTC. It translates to CASSIDRDGGYEQYF.

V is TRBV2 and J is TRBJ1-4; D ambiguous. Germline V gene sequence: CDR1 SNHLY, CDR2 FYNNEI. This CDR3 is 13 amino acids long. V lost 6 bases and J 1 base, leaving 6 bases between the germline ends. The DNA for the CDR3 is TGTGCCAGCAGCCTACAAACTAATGAAAAACTGTTTTTT. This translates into CASSLQTNEKLFF.

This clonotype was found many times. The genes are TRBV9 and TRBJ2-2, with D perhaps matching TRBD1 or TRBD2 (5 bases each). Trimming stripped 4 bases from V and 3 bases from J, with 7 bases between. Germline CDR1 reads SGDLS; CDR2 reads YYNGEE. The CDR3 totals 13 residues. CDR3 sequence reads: CASSLGDTGELFF. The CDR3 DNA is TGTGCCAGCAGCCTGGGGGACACCGGGGAGCTGTTTTTT.

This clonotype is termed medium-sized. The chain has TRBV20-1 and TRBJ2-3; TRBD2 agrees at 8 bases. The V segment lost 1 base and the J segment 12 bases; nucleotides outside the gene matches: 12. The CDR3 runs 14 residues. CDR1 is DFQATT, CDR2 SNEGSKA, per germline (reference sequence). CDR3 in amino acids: CSARAARGAGVQYF. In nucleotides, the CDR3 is TGCAGTGCTAGAGCTGCCAGGGGAGCGGGAGTCCAGTATTTT.

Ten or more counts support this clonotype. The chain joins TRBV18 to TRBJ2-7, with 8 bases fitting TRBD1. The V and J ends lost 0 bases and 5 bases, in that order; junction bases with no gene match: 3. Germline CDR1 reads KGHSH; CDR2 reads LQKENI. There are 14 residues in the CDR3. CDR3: CASSPPTDRDEQYF. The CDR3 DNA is TGTGCCAGCTCACCACCCACGGACAGGGACGAGCAGTACTTC. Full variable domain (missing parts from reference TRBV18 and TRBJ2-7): NAGVMQNPRHLVRRRGQEARLRCSPMKGHSHVYWYRQLPEEGLKFMVYLQKENIIDESGMPKERFSAEFPKEGPSILRIQQVVRGDSAAYFCASSPPTDRDEQYFGPGTRLTVT.

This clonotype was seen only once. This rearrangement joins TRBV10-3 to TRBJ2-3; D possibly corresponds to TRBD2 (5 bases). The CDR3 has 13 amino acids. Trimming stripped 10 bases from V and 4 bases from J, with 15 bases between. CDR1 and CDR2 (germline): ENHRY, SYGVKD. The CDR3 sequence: CATLGGASDTQYF. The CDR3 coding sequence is TGTGCCACCCTTGGAGGTGCTTCAGATACGCAGTATTTT.

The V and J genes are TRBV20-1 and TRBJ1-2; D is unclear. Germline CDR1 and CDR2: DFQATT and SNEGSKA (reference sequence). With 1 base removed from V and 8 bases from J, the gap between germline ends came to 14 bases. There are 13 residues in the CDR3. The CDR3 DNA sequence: TGCAGTGCTAGAGGTCTAGCGGGATCCGGCTACACCTTC. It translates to CSARGLAGSGYTF.

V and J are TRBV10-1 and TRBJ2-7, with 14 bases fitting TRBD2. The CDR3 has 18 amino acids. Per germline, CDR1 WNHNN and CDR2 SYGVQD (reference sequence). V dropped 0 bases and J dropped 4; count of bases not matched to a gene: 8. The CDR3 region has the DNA TGCGCCAGCAGTGAGTCGACCGGGACTAGCGGGAGCAAATACGAGCAGTACTTC. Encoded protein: CASSESTGTSGSKYEQYF.

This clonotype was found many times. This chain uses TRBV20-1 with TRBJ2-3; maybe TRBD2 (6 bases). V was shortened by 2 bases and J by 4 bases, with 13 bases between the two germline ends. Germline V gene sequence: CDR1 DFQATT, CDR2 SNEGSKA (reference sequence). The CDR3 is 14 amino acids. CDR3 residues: CSARLRPGADTQYF. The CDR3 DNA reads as TGCAGTGCTAGATTGAGGCCGGGGGCAGATACGCAGTATTTT.

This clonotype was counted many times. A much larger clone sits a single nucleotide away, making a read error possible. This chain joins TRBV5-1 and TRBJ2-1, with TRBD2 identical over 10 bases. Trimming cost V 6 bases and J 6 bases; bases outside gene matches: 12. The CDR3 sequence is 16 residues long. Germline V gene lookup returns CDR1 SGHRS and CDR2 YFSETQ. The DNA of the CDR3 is TGCGCCAGCAACTTAATCCCGGCTAGCGGGAGCAATGAGCAGTTCTTC. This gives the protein CASNLIPASGSNEQFF.

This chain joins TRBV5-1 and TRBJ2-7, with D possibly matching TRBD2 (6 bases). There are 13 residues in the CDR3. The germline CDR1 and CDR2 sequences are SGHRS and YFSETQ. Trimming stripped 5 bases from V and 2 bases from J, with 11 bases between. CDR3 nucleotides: TGCGCCAGCAGGCCCGGGAGTACCTACGAGCAGTACTTC. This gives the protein CASRPGSTYEQYF.